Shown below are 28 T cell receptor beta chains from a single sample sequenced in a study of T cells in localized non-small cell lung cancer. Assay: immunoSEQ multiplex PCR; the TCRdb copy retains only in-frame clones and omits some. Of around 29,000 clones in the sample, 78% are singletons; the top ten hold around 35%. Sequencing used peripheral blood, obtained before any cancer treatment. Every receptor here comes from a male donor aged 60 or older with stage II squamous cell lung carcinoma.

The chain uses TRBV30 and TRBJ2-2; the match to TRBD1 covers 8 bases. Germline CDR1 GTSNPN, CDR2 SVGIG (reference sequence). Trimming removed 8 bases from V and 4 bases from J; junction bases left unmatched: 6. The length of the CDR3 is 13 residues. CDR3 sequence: CAGLGQVTGELFF. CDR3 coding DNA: TGTGCCGGGCTGGGACAGGTCACCGGGGAGCTGTTTTTT.

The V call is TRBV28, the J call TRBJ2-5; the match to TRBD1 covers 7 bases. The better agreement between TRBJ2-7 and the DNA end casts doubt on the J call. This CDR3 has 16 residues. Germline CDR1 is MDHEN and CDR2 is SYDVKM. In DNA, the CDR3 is TGTGCCAGCAGTTCTACGAGACAGGGCCCCTCCTACGAGCAGTACTTC. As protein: CASSSTRQGPSYEQYF.

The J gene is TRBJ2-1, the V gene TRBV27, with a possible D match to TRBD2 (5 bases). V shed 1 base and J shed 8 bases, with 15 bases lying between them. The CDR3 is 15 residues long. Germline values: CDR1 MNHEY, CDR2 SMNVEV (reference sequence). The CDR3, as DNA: TGTGCCAGCAGTTTATTGATGGGAGCAATCGATGAGCAGTTCTTC. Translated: CASSLLMGAIDEQFF.

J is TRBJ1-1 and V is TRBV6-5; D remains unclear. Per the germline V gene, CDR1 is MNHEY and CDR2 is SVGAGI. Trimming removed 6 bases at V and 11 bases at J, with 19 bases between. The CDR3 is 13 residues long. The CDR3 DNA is TGTGCCAGCAGCCAGAGTAGCGGAACCCGGGCTTTCTTT. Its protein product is CASSQSSGTRAFF.

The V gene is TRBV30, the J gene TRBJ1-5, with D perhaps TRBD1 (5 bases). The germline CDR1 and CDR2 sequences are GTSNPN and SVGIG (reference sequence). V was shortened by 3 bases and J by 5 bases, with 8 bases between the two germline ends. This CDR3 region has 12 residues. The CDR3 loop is CAWRQEDQPQHF. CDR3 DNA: TGTGCCTGGAGACAGGAGGATCAGCCCCAGCATTTT.

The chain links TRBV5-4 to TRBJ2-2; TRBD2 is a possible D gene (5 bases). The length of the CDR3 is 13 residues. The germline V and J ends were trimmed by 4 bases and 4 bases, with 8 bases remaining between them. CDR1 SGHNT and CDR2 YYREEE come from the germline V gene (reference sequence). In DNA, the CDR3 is TGTGCCAGCAGCCTAGGAGGCACCGGGGAGCTGTTTTTT. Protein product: CASSLGGTGELFF. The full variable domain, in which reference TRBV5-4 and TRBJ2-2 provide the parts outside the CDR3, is ETGVTQSPTHLIKTRGQQVTLRCSSQSGHNTVSWYQQALGQGPQFIFQYYREEENGRGNFPPRFSGLQFPNYSSELNVNALELDDSALYLCASSLGGTGELFFGEGSRLTVL.

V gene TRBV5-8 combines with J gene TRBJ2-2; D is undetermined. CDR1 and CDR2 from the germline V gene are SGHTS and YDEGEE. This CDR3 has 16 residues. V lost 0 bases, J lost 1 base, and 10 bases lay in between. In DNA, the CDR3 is TGTGCCAGCAGCTTGGGAGCTAGTTGGAACACCGGGGAGCTGTTTTTT. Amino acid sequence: CASSLGASWNTGELFF. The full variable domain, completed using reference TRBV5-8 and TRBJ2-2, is EAGVTQSPTHLIKTRGQQATLRCSPISGHTSVYWYQQALGLGLQFLLWYDEGEERNRGNFPPRFSGRQFPNYSSELNVNALELEDSALYLCASSLGASWNTGELFFGEGSRLTVL.

The CDR3 DNA reads TGTGCCAGCAGCCAAGATGATAGCGGGAGGCGTAATGAGCAGTTCTTC. Translated, it gives CASSQDDSGRRNEQFF. The chain joins TRBV14 to TRBJ2-1, with 10 bases fitting TRBD2. Germline CDR1 is SGHDN and CDR2 is FVKESK. This CDR3 region has 16 residues. V lost 0 bases, J lost 7 bases, and 6 bases stayed unmatched.

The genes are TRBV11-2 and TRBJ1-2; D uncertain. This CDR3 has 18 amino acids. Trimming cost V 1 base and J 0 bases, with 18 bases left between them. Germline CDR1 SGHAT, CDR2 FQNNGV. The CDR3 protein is CASSLGRGIIAANYGYTF. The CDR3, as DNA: TGTGCCAGCAGCTTAGGACGGGGTATCATCGCAGCTAACTATGGCTACACCTTC.

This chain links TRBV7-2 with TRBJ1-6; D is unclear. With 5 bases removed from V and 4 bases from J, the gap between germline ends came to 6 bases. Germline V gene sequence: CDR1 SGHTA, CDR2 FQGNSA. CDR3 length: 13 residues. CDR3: CASSRDYNSPLHF. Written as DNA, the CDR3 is TGTGCCAGCAGCCGGGATTATAATTCACCCCTCCACTTT.

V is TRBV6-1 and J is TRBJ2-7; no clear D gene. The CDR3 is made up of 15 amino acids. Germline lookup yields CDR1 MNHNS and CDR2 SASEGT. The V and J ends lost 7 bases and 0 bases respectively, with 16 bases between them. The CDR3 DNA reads TGTGCCAGCACCCCTCCCACGCGGAGCTCCTACGAGCAGTACTTC. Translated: CASTPPTRSSYEQYF.

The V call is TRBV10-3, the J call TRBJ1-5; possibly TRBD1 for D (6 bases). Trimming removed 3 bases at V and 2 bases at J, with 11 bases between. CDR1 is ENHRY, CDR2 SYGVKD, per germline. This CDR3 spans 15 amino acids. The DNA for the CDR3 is TGTGCCATCAGTGATGGGGCAGGGGGCAATCAGCCCCAGCATTTT. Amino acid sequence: CAISDGAGGNQPQHF.

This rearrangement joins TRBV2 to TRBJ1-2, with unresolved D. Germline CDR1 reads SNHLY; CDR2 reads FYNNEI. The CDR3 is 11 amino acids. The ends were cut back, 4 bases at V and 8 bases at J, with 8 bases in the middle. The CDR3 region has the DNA TGTGCCAGCAGTGCCGTGGGAGGCTACACCTTC. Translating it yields CASSAVGGYTF.

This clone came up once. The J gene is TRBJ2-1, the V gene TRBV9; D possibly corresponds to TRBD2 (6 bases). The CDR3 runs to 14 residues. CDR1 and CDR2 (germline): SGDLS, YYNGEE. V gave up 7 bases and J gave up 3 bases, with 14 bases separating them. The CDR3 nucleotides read TGTGCCAGCTCATCCGGGGGTTTCTACAATGAGCAGTTCTTC. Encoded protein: CASSSGGFYNEQFF.

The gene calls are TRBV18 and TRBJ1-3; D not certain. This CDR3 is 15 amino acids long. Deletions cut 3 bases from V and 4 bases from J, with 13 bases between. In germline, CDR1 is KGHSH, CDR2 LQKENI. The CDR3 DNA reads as TGTGCCAGCTCACCGCGCGGAGAGAGCGGAAACACCATATATTTT. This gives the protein CASSPRGESGNTIYF. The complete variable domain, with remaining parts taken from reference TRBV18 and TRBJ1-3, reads NAGVMQNPRHLVRRRGQEARLRCSPMKGHSHVYWYRQLPEEGLKFMVYLQKENIIDESGMPKERFSAEFPKEGPSILRIQQVVRGDSAAYFCASSPRGESGNTIYFGEGSWLTVV.

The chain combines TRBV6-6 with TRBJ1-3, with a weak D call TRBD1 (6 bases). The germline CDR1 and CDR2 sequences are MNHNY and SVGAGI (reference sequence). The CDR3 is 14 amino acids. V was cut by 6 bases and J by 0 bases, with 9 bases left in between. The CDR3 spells CASRRDNSGNTIYF. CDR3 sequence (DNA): TGTGCCAGCAGAAGGGACAACTCTGGAAACACCATATATTTT.

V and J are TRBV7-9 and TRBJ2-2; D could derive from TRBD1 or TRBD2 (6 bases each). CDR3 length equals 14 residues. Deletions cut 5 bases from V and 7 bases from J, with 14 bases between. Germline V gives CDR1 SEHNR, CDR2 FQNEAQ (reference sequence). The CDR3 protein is CASSPPGAGGELFF. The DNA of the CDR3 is TGTGCCAGCAGCCCCCCGGGGGCTGGCGGGGAGCTGTTTTTT.

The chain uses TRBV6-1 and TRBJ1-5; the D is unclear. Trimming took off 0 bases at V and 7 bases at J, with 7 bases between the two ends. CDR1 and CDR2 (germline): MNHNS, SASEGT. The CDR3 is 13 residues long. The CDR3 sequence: CASSEARGQPQHF. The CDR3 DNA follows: TGTGCCAGCAGTGAAGCGCGGGGACAGCCCCAGCATTTT.

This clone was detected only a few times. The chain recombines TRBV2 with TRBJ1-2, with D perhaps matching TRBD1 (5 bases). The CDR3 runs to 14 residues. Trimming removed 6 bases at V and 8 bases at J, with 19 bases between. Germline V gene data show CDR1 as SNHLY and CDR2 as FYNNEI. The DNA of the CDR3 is TGTGCCAGCAGGCACGGGGGTAAAGGGGTGGGCTACACCTTC. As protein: CASRHGGKGVGYTF.

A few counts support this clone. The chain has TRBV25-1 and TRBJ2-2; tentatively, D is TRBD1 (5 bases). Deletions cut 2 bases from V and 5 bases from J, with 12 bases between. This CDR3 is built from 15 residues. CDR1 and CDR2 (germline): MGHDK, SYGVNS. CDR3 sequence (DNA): TGTGCCAGCAGTGAACTTCCGACAGTAACCGGGGAGCTGTTTTTT. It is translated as CASSELPTVTGELFF. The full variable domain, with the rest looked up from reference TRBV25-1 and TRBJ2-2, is EADIYQTPRYLVIGTGKKITLECSQTMGHDKMYWYQQDPGMELHLIHYSYGVNSTEKGDLSSESTVSRIRTEHFPLTLESARPSHTSQYLCASSELPTVTGELFFGEGSRLTVL.

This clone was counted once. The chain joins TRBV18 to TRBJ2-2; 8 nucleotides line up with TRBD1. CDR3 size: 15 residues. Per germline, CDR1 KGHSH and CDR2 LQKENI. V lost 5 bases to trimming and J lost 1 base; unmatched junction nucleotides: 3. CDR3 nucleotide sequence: TGTGCCAGCTCAGGAGGGACAGGGAACACCGGGGAGCTGTTTTTT. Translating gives CASSGGTGNTGELFF.

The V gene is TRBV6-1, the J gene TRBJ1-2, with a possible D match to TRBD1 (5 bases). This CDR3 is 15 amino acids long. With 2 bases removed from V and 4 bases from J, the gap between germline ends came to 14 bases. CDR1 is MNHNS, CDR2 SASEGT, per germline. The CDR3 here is CASSERGGFGYGYTF. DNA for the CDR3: TGTGCCAGCAGTGAAAGGGGAGGGTTCGGCTATGGCTACACCTTC.

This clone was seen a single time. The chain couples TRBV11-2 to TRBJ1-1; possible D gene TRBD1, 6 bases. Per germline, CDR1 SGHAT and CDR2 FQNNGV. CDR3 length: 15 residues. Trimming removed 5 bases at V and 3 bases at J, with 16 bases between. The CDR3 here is CASSPYRDRDTEAFF. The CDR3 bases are TGTGCCAGCAGCCCCTACAGGGATAGGGACACTGAAGCTTTCTTT.

The DNA for the CDR3 is TGTGCCAGCAGCTTGGAAGGCTTGACCGGGGAGCTGTTTTTT. Its translation is CASSLEGLTGELFF. The chain employs TRBV5-4 and TRBJ2-2; D gene uncertain. Germline lookup yields CDR1 SGHNT and CDR2 YYREEE (reference sequence). This CDR3 is 14 amino acids long. V was shortened by 0 bases and J by 5 bases, with 8 bases between the two germline ends.

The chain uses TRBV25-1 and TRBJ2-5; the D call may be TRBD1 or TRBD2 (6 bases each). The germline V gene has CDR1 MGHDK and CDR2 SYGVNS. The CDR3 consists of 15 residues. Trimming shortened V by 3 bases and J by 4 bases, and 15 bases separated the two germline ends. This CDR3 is CASSDPRGVSETQYF. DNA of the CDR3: TGTGCCAGCAGTGATCCTAGGGGGGTTTCAGAGACCCAGTACTTC.

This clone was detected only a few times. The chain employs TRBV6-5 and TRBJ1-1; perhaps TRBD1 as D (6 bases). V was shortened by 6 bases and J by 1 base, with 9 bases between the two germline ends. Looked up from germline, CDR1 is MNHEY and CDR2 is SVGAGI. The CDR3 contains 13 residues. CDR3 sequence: CASSQQGNTEAFF. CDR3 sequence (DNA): TGTGCCAGCAGCCAACAGGGGAACACTGAAGCTTTCTTT.

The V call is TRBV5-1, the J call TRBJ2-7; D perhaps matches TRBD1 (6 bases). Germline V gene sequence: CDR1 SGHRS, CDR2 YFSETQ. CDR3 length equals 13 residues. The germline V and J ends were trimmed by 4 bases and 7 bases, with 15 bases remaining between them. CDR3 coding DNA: TGCGCCAGCAGCGAGCCAGGGGTCGAGGAGCAGTACTTC. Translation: CASSEPGVEEQYF.

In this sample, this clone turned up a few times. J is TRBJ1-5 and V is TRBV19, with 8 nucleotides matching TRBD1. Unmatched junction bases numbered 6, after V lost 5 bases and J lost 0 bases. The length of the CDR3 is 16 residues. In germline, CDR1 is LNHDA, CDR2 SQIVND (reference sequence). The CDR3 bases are TGTGCCAGTAGTGCGTGGACAGGGAATAGCAATCAGCCCCAGCATTTT. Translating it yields CASSAWTGNSNQPQHF. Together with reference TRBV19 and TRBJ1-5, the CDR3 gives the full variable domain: DGGITQSPKYLFRKEGQNVTLSCEQNLNHDAMYWYRQDPGQGLRLIYYSQIVNDFQKGDIAEGYSVSREKKESFPLTVTSAQKNPTAFYLCASSAWTGNSNQPQHFGDGTRLSIL.